The 32 T cell receptor beta chains below were found in one sample sequenced in a study of T cell responses to AZD1222 COVID-19 vaccine. Only in-frame clones appear in the TCRdb table, and some are missing; sequencing was by immunoSEQ multiplex PCR. This table holds approximately 150,000 clones, more than 80% found once. The sequences come from peripheral blood, collected 28 days after the second dose of the MenACWY control vaccine. The receptor set was obtained from an adult who received the MenACWY meningococcal vaccine as a control.

The V call is TRBV12-3 or TRBV12-4, the J call TRBJ1-2, with D perhaps TRBD1 (6 bases). V lost 5 bases and J lost 5, with 9 bases in between. The CDR3 has 12 amino acids. The CDR3 sequence: CASSPDSYGYTF. DNA of the CDR3: TGTGCCAGCAGTCCGGACAGTTATGGCTACACCTTC.

The chain employs TRBV28 and TRBJ2-7; D is unclear. Germline assignment: CDR1 MDHEN and CDR2 SYDVKM. Trimming pared 5 bases from V and 2 bases from J, leaving 4 bases between. The CDR3 loop spans 11 amino acids. DNA of the CDR3: TGTGCCAGCAGTGAGCCCTACGAGCAGTACTTC. It is translated as CASSEPYEQYF.

The chain has TRBV7-2 and TRBJ2-4; D might be TRBD2 (5 bases). Germline assignment: CDR1 SGHTA and CDR2 FQGNSA. The V and J ends lost 5 bases and 6 bases respectively, with 20 bases between them. The CDR3 extends over 16 amino acids. This CDR3 is CASSGRTSLNGNIQYF. The CDR3 bases are TGTGCCAGCAGCGGCCGGACTTCTCTAAATGGAAACATTCAGTACTTC.

V is TRBV28 and J is TRBJ2-2; 9 bases agree with TRBD2. There are 17 residues in the CDR3. The V gene end was trimmed by 6 bases and the J gene end by 0 bases; junction bases not matched to a gene: 8. In germline, CDR1 is MDHEN, CDR2 SYDVKM. The CDR3 DNA sequence: TGTGCCAGCAGCTTCCCTAGCGGGGCAACGAACACCGGGGAGCTGTTTTTT. Protein: CASSFPSGATNTGELFF.

This chain uses TRBV29-1 with TRBJ2-2, with unresolved D. V was trimmed by 2 bases and J by 2 bases, leaving 0 bases between them. The length of the CDR3 is 11 residues. Germline values: CDR1 SQVTM, CDR2 ANQGSEA. CDR3: CSVENTGELFF. Written as DNA, the CDR3 is TGCAGCGTTGAAAACACCGGGGAGCTGTTTTTT.

This chain links TRBV7-3 with TRBJ1-4, with D possibly being TRBD1 (5 bases). This CDR3 spans 13 amino acids. Looked up from germline, CDR1 is SGHTA and CDR2 is FQGTGA. Trimming removed 5 bases at V and 10 bases at J, with 14 bases between. The DNA for the CDR3 is TGTGCCAGCAGCCCAACGGGGGATGGAAAACTGTTTTTT. Its protein is CASSPTGDGKLFF.

The chain links TRBV10-1 to TRBJ1-1; D gene uncertain. The CDR3 runs to 13 residues. The germline V gene encodes CDR1 WNHNN and CDR2 SYGVQD (reference sequence). V lost 5 bases and J lost 5, with 12 bases in between. Written as DNA, the CDR3 is TGCGCCAGCAGTCCCGACCTGGGGACTGAAGCTTTCTTT. Translating it yields CASSPDLGTEAFF.

The chain employs TRBV7-8 and TRBJ2-5; TRBD2 matches at 11 bases. The CDR3 totals 13 residues. Germline assignment: CDR1 SGHVS and CDR2 FQNEAQ. The V segment lost 9 bases and the J segment 5 bases; nucleotides outside the gene matches: 5. This CDR3 is CASGVAGGETQYF. The DNA of the CDR3 is TGTGCCAGTGGGGTAGCGGGAGGGGAGACCCAGTACTTC.

The chain couples TRBV7-3 to TRBJ2-2; weak D call: TRBD1 (6 bases). This CDR3 region has 15 residues. Trimming cost V 3 bases and J 0 bases, with 8 bases left between them. Germline values: CDR1 SGHTA, CDR2 FQGTGA. CDR3 protein: CASSLGHANTGELFF. CDR3 nucleotides: TGTGCCAGCAGCTTGGGACACGCGAACACCGGGGAGCTGTTTTTT.

This chain links TRBV19 with TRBJ2-2; 10 nucleotides line up with TRBD1. CDR1 and CDR2 from the germline V gene are LNHDA and SQIVND (reference sequence). V lost 5 bases to trimming and J lost 3 bases; unmatched junction nucleotides: 3. This CDR3 spans 15 amino acids. The CDR3 sequence is CASSSGTGDTGELFF. As DNA, the CDR3 is TGTGCCAGTAGTTCCGGGACAGGGGACACCGGGGAGCTGTTTTTT.

The V gene is TRBV6-5, the J gene TRBJ2-3; D perhaps matches TRBD2 (6 bases). V gave up 2 bases and J gave up 0 bases, with 9 bases separating them. This CDR3 comprises 15 residues. Germline CDR1 MNHEY, CDR2 SVGAGI. The chain's CDR3 is CASSYGAGSTDTQYF. CDR3 nucleotides: TGTGCCAGCAGTTACGGGGCGGGGAGCACAGATACGCAGTATTTT.

This chain connects TRBV7-9 to TRBJ1-4; D unresolved. V lost 3 bases and J lost 0, with 11 bases in between. Germline CDR1 is SEHNR and CDR2 is FQNEAQ (reference sequence). CDR3 length equals 16 residues. The CDR3 DNA is TGTGCCAGCAGCTTGCGCCCTTTAGCAACTAATGAAAAACTGTTTTTT. Amino acids: CASSLRPLATNEKLFF. Full variable domain (outside the CDR3, taken from reference TRBV7-9 and TRBJ1-4): DTGVSQNPRHKITKRGQNVTFRCDPISEHNRLYWYRQTLGQGPEFLTYFQNEAQLEKSRLLSDRFSAERPKGSFSTLEIQRTEQGDSAMYLCASSLRPLATNEKLFFGSGTQLSVL.

This clone was detected only a few times. V usage is TRBV6-5 and J usage is TRBJ2-5; no clear D gene. Germline CDR1 reads MNHEY; CDR2 reads SVGAGI. V lost 7 bases, J lost 4 bases, and 13 bases lay in between. The CDR3 is 13 residues long. CDR3: CASIPGTRETQYF. The CDR3 DNA follows: TGTGCCAGCATCCCCGGCACACGAGAGACCCAGTACTTC.

The chain employs TRBV9 and TRBJ1-5; 9 nucleotides line up with TRBD1. Germline CDR1 is SGDLS and CDR2 is YYNGEE. This CDR3 spans 16 amino acids. V lost 4 bases and J lost 2; bases outside the gene matches: 7. CDR3 sequence reads: CASSLGTGSGNQPQHF. In DNA, the CDR3 is TGTGCCAGCAGCCTTGGGACAGGGTCAGGCAATCAGCCCCAGCATTTT.

This sequence joins TRBV19 and TRBJ2-1, with 8 positions matching TRBD1. The CDR3 runs to 15 residues. The V segment lost 7 bases and the J segment 4 bases; nucleotides outside the gene matches: 9. Germline lookup yields CDR1 LNHDA and CDR2 SQIVND (reference sequence). CDR3 in amino acids: CASTQGQALYNEQFF. CDR3 nucleotides: TGTGCCAGTACCCAGGGACAGGCGCTTTACAATGAGCAGTTCTTC.

This sequence joins TRBV5-5 and TRBJ2-7; D not resolved. CDR3 length: 16 residues. Trimming cost V 5 bases and J 1 base, with 19 bases left between them. CDR1 is SGHKS, CDR2 YYEKEE, per germline (reference sequence). CDR3 DNA: TGTGCCAGCAGTCGAGGTGTAGAAACGAGTTCCTACGAGCAGTACTTC. Translating gives CASSRGVETSSYEQYF.

The chain combines TRBV30 with TRBJ2-7; 10 nucleotides match TRBD1. The CDR3 has 13 residues. Germline CDR1 reads GTSNPN; CDR2 reads SVGIG (reference sequence). Trimming at V came to 4 bases and at J to 7 bases, leaving 7 bases not matched to a gene. The CDR3 loop reads CAWIGTGVGEQYF. As DNA, the CDR3 is TGTGCCTGGATAGGGACAGGGGTAGGGGAGCAGTACTTC. The full variable domain, completed using reference TRBV30 and TRBJ2-7, is SQTIHQWPATLVQPVGSPLSLECTVEGTSNPNLYWYRQAAGRGLQLLFYSVGIGQISSEVPQNLSASRPQDRQFILSSKKLLLSDSGFYLCAWIGTGVGEQYFGPGTRLTVT.

V usage is TRBV7-8 and J usage is TRBJ2-7, with 11 bases lining up with TRBD2. The CDR3 contains 16 residues. V lost 5 bases and J lost 5; bases outside the gene matches: 11. Germline loops: CDR1 SGHVS, CDR2 FQNEAQ. The CDR3 reads CASSPLAGASRNEQYF. Here the CDR3 DNA reads TGTGCCAGCAGCCCACTAGCGGGAGCCTCCCGGAACGAGCAGTACTTC.

The chain has TRBV27 and TRBJ2-2; 8 positions agree with TRBD2. V dropped 5 bases and J dropped 7; count of bases not matched to a gene: 6. Germline values: CDR1 MNHEY, CDR2 SMNVEV (reference sequence). This CDR3 contains 14 residues. The CDR3 is CASSPGLGIGELFF. The CDR3 DNA sequence: TGTGCCAGCAGTCCGGGACTAGGGATCGGGGAGCTGTTTTTT.

The rearrangement uses TRBV7-2 and TRBJ1-1; D possibly corresponds to TRBD1 (5 bases). Trimming stripped 3 bases from V and 0 bases from J, with 14 bases between. Germline V gene lookup returns CDR1 SGHTA and CDR2 FQGNSA. This CDR3 is built from 16 residues. Written as DNA, the CDR3 is TGTGCCAGCAGCTTGAACATGGGACTGCTGAACACTGAAGCTTTCTTT. Translating gives CASSLNMGLLNTEAFF.

The chain combines TRBV5-6 with TRBJ2-2, with D possibly being TRBD1 or TRBD2 (5 bases each). Trimming took off 7 bases at V and 2 bases at J, with 27 bases between the two ends. The V gene's germline CDR1 is SGHDT and CDR2 YYEEEE. This CDR3 is 19 amino acids long. For the CDR3, the DNA is TGTGCCAGCTTAATCCGGGTCCTAACCCAGGGAGATAACACCGGGGAGCTGTTTTTT. It specifies CASLIRVLTQGDNTGELFF.

As for this clone: Other DNA sequences from this sample encode an identical CDR3 as well. This chain connects TRBV28 to TRBJ1-2; a weak D match, TRBD1 (6 bases). V was clipped by 2 bases and J by 8 bases, with 9 bases between them. This CDR3 is 12 amino acids long. Germline loops: CDR1 MDHEN, CDR2 SYDVKM. CDR3 coding DNA: TGTGCCAGCAGTTTAAGGGGGAGAGGCTACACCTTC. As protein: CASSLRGRGYTF.

This clone was recorded only once. The V and J genes are TRBV2 and TRBJ1-5; tentatively, D is TRBD1 (5 bases). The CDR3 is made up of 13 amino acids. V was cut by 10 bases and J by 2 bases, with 12 bases left in between. Per germline, CDR1 SNHLY and CDR2 FYNNEI. The CDR3 region is CAMGPRGNQPQHF. The CDR3 bases are TGTGCCATGGGGCCGAGGGGCAATCAGCCCCAGCATTTT.

The V gene is TRBV28, the J gene TRBJ2-7; D tentatively fits TRBD1 or TRBD2 (5 bases each). From germline, CDR1 is MDHEN and CDR2 SYDVKM. V was shortened by 8 bases and J by 7 bases, with 12 bases between the two germline ends. This CDR3 has 11 amino acids. This chain's CDR3 is CASWGWREQYF. For the CDR3, the DNA is TGTGCCAGCTGGGGGTGGAGAGAGCAGTACTTC.

In its sample, this clone was seen a few times. This chain uses TRBV19 with TRBJ1-6; D is undetermined. Germline CDR1 is LNHDA and CDR2 is SQIVND (reference sequence). This CDR3 has 15 residues. V was shortened by 7 bases and J by 6 bases, with 16 bases between the two germline ends. The CDR3 loop is CASTLSRTGNSPLHF. The CDR3 DNA sequence: TGTGCCAGTACCCTGTCGCGGACGGGTAATTCACCCCTCCACTTT.

This rearrangement joins TRBV2 to TRBJ2-7, with D possibly TRBD1 on 5 matching bases. The V and J ends lost 8 bases and 2 bases respectively, with 13 bases between them. The CDR3 contains 13 residues. Germline CDR1 SNHLY, CDR2 FYNNEI. CDR3 nucleotide sequence: TGTGCCAGCCGACCGACAGAGACCTACGAGCAGTACTTC. This translates into CASRPTETYEQYF.

The chain links TRBV24-1 to TRBJ2-5; TRBD1 agrees at 12 bases. CDR1 is KGHDR and CDR2 is SFDVKD in the germline V gene. The CDR3 loop spans 17 amino acids. V gave up 1 base and J gave up 5 bases; unmatched junction bases: 7. The CDR3 DNA reads TGTGCCACCAGTGATTTTGTTGGGACAGGGGGCCAGGAGACCCAGTACTTC. It translates to CATSDFVGTGGQETQYF.

The CDR3 coding sequence is TGCAGTGCTAGTCACGGGAGTATCAATCAGCCCCAGCATTTT. The encoded protein is CSASHGSINQPQHF. V usage is TRBV20-1 and J usage is TRBJ1-5; no definite D call. The CDR3 consists of 14 residues. V was clipped by 3 bases and J by 3 bases, with 12 bases between them. In germline, CDR1 is DFQATT, CDR2 SNEGSKA (reference sequence).

V usage is TRBV28 and J usage is TRBJ1-4; 9 positions agree with TRBD1. The CDR3 sequence is 17 residues long. From germline, CDR1 is MDHEN and CDR2 SYDVKM. V gave up 2 bases and J gave up 4 bases; unmatched junction bases: 8. The CDR3: CASSLVSGQGYNEKLFF. The CDR3 DNA follows: TGTGCCAGCAGTTTAGTATCGGGACAGGGCTATAATGAAAAACTGTTTTTT.

The V and J genes are TRBV11-2 and TRBJ2-3; D is unresolved. V was trimmed by 2 bases and J by 3 bases, leaving 9 bases between them. Germline V gene sequence: CDR1 SGHAT, CDR2 FQNNGV. The CDR3 is 14 amino acids. The CDR3 spells CASSLSISTDTQYF. Here the CDR3 DNA reads TGTGCCAGCAGCTTATCAATCTCTACAGATACGCAGTATTTT.

This clone has only one observation. The chain employs TRBV5-1 and TRBJ1-1; unclear D gene. CDR3 length equals 13 residues. V shed 0 bases and J shed 6 bases, with 9 bases lying between them. Germline lookup yields CDR1 SGHRS and CDR2 YFSETQ. The CDR3 DNA sequence: TGCGCCAGCAGCTTGGATGTTGGTTCTGAAGCTTTCTTT. Encoded protein: CASSLDVGSEAFF.

This clone was observed a handful of times. The rearrangement links TRBV21-1 to TRBJ1-1; the D call of TRBD1 is as the table states it, not checked on the DNA. TRBV21-1 is labeled a pseudogene. This CDR3 comprises 16 residues. In nucleotides, the CDR3 is TGTGCCAGCAGCATTACATACAGGGCCGAGAACACTGAAGCTTTCTTT. It encodes CASSITYRAENTEAFF.